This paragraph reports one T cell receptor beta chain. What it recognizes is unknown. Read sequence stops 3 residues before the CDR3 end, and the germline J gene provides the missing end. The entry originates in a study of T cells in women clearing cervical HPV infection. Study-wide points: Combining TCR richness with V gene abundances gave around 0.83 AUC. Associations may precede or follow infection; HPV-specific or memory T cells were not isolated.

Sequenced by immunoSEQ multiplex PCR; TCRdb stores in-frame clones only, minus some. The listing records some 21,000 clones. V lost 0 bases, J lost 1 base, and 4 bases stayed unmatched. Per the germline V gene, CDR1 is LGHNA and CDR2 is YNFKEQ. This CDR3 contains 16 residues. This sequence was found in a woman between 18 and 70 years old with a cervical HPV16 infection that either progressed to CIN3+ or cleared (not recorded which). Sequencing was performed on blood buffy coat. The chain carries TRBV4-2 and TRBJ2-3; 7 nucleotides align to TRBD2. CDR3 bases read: TGTGCCAGCAGCCAAGACTTGGCGGGAGGCACAGATACG. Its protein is CASSQDLAGGTDT. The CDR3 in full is CASSQDLAGGTDTQYF.